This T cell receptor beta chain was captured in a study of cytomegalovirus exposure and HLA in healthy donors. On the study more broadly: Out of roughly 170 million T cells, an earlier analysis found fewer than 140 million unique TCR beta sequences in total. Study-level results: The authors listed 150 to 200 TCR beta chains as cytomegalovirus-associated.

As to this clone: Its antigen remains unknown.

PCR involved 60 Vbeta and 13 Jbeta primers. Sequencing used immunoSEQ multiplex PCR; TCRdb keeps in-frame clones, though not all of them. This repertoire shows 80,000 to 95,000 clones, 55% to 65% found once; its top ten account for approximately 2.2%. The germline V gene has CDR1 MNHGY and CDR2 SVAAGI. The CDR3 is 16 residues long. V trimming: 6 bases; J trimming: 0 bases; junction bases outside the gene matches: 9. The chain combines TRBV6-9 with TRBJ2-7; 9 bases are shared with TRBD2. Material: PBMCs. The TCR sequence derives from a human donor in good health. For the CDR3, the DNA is TGTGCCAGCAGAAATACAGCGGGGGGAGCCTCCTACGAGCAGTACTTC. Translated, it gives CASRNTAGGASYEQYF.